A single sample gave rise to the 2 T cell receptor beta chains below, sequenced in a study of blood T cell repertoires in COVID-19. Assay: immunoSEQ multiplex PCR; the TCRdb copy retains only in-frame clones and omits some. This sample has 100,000 to 120,000 clones, with roughly 76% found just once. Source material: peripheral blood. These TCRs come from a woman in her fifties or sixties with acute or convalescent COVID-19.

The chain carries TRBV9 and TRBJ2-2; a weak D match, TRBD1 (6 bases). The germline CDR1 and CDR2 sequences are SGDLS and YYNGEE. Trimming took off 4 bases at V and 0 bases at J, with 7 bases between the two ends. The CDR3 runs 14 residues. CDR3 bases: TGTGCCAGCAGCCGGACAGCGAACACCGGGGAGCTGTTTTTT. Its protein product is CASSRTANTGELFF.

This clone has ten or more counts. The V gene is TRBV5-1, the J gene TRBJ1-2; TRBD1 is a possible D gene (5 bases). Trimming removed 2 bases at V and 4 bases at J, with 9 bases between. CDR1 SGHRS and CDR2 YFSETQ come from the germline V gene. This CDR3 spans 13 amino acids. The CDR3 DNA reads TGCGCCAGCAGCTTAGGGGAACCCTATGGCTACACCTTC. Protein product: CASSLGEPYGYTF.